Below are 4 T cell receptor beta chains sequenced from a single sample in a study of identical twins. Using its own MiXCR run on the 5' RACE reads, TCRdb lists one record per CDR3 protein. This sample has about 200,000 distinct CDR3 sequences; less than 8% occur once, and the top ten carry about 2%. This same sample was also part of a study on yellow fever vaccine responses in identical twins.

Specimen: memory (CD45RO+) T cells sorted from blood. The receptors derive from a woman in her late teens or twenties in good health.

This clonotype was seen only a few times. One end of the junction does not line up with germline, which may come from a read error. The rearrangement links TRBV6-1 to TRBJ2-3; 11 positions match TRBD2. Per germline, CDR1 MNHNS and CDR2 SASEGT. CDR3 size: 15 residues. The CDR3 DNA follows: TGTGCCAGCAGGGGGACTAGCGGAGGAACAGGTACGCAGTATTTT. Its protein product is CASRGTSGGTGTQYF.

This clonotype was counted many times. The rearrangement links TRBV7-9 to TRBJ1-1, with a weak D call TRBD1 (5 bases). Germline CDR1 is SEHNR and CDR2 is FQNEAQ (reference sequence). Deletions cut 5 bases from V and 5 bases from J, with 9 bases between. The CDR3 is made up of 12 amino acids. CDR3 amino acids: CASSPQGTEAFF. DNA for the CDR3: TGTGCCAGCAGCCCCCAGGGAACTGAAGCTTTCTTT.

V and J are TRBV30 and TRBJ2-3, with 8 bases fitting TRBD1. The V and J ends lost 0 bases and 6 bases, in that order; junction bases with no gene match: 8. CDR1 and CDR2 (germline): GTSNPN, SVGIG (reference sequence). The CDR3 has 15 residues. CDR3 amino acids: CAWSVGRGLGDTQYF. The CDR3 DNA sequence: TGTGCCTGGAGTGTCGGCAGGGGGCTCGGTGATACGCAGTATTTT.

This clonotype was observed at least ten times. V usage is TRBV20-1 and J usage is TRBJ2-7; 7 bases agree with TRBD1. Germline CDR1 reads DFQATT; CDR2 reads SNEGSKA (reference sequence). Trimming removed 0 bases from V and 3 bases from J; junction bases left unmatched: 5. CDR3 size: 14 residues. Written as DNA, the CDR3 is TGCAGTGCTAGAGATCATCAGGGGGTCTACGAGCAGTACTTC. Its protein is CSARDHQGVYEQYF.